A selection of T cell receptor beta chains follows, all from one sample in a study of T cell changes during pregnancy in multiple sclerosis. Generated by immunoSEQ multiplex PCR, the TCRdb table keeps only in-frame clones and is missing some. The data hold some 29,000 clones, with about 89% observed a single time. The sample in question was CD8+ T cells from peripheral blood mononuclear cells, obtained after pregnancy. These receptors were taken from a female donor with multiple sclerosis, enrolled in a pregnancy study. Both conserved end residues are part of each CDR3. The D gene is left open where the match is weak. The size of a clone is reported for some rows only, either as once, few or many, or as a class for expanded clones.

d_gene	abundance	v_gene	j_gene	CDR3nt	CDR3aa
NA	NA	TRBV13	TRBJ1-6	TGTGCCAGCAGCTCCACAGTGTATAATTCACCCCTCCACTTT	CASSSTVYNSPLHF
TRBD2	NA	TRBV12-5	TRBJ2-2	TGTGCTAGTGGTTTGACGGCTAGCGGGAGTTGGGACACCGGGGAGCTGTTTTTT	CASGLTASGSWDTGELFF
TRBD1	NA	TRBV7-7	TRBJ1-5	TGTGCTAGCAGCTTAGGACAGGGGGCCAATCAGCCCCAGCATTTT	CASSLGQGANQPQHF
TRBD1	NA	TRBV7-9	TRBJ1-2	TGTGCCAGCAGCGGGGCCGGGACAGCTGGAGACTACACCTTC	CASSGAGTAGDYTF
TRBD1	NA	TRBV2	TRBJ2-7	TGTGCCAGCAGTGAAACAGGGGGAGGTTACGAGCAGTACTTC	CASSETGGGYEQYF
TRBD1	once	TRBV6-5	TRBJ1-2	TGTGCCAGCAGCCACACGGCTACAGGGGAGGGCTACACCTTC	CASSHTATGEGYTF
TRBD2	NA	TRBV11-3	TRBJ2-1	TGTGCCAGCAGCCCTCTCACCGGGGGCGGGAGGGCCAGGGAGCAGTTCTTC	CASSPLTGGGRAREQFF
TRBD1	NA	TRBV7-9	TRBJ2-7	TGTGCCAGCAGCTCCACCCGACAGGGGAAGTCCTACGAGCAGTACTTC	CASSSTRQGKSYEQYF
TRBD1	medium-sized	TRBV4-2	TRBJ2-2	TGTGCCAGCAGCCCCAGGACAGGGGATGGAAGCGGGGAGCTGTTTTTT	CASSPRTGDGSGELFF
TRBD1	NA	TRBV5-1	TRBJ2-1	TGCGCCAGCAGCTTTTCTACAGGGGTCAGGGATGAGCAGTTCTTC	CASSFSTGVRDEQFF
TRBD2	NA	TRBV6-1	TRBJ2-2	TGTGCCAGCAGTGAAGTAGCGGGAGTAGGAACCGGGGAGCTGTTTTTT	CASSEVAGVGTGELFF
TRBD1	NA	TRBV7-9	TRBJ2-2	TGTGCCAGCAGCTTTAGACAGGGGGCCGGCACCGGGGAGCTGTTTTTT	CASSFRQGAGTGELFF
TRBD1	NA	TRBV7-2	TRBJ2-1	TGTGCCAGCAGCCGGGACAGGGCCTACAATGAGCAGTTCTTC	CASSRDRAYNEQFF
TRBD2	NA	TRBV4-3	TRBJ2-7	TGCGCCAGCAGCCAAGATCGACTAGCGGACGAGCAGTACTTC	CASSQDRLADEQYF
TRBD2	few	TRBV7-9	TRBJ2-7	TGTGCCAGCAGTTCAGCGGGACTAGCGGGAGATCAGCAGTACTTC	CASSSAGLAGDQQYF
NA	NA	TRBV6-5	TRBJ1-1	TGTGCCAGCAGTTTGTCTGGGGGGGGCACTGAAGCTTTCTTT	CASSLSGGGTEAFF
TRBD2	NA	TRBV29-1	TRBJ2-3	TGCAGCGTAGTTACTAGCGGGAGGCTAGATACGCAGTATTTT	CSVVTSGRLDTQYF
NA	NA	TRBV5-4	TRBJ2-7	TGTGCCAGCAGCTCCGGACTGATCTCCTACGAGCAGTACTTC	CASSSGLISYEQYF
NA	NA	TRBV13	TRBJ2-7	TGTGCCAGCAGCTCCTTCGGAGTGGCAGGGGAACTTCTCGAGCAGTACTTC	CASSSFGVAGELLEQYF
TRBD1	NA	TRBV13	TRBJ2-1	TGTGCCAGCAGCCAAACTTGGGACAGGGACAATGAGCAGTTCTTC	CASSQTWDRDNEQFF